This T cell receptor beta chain appears in the sequencing data of a study of control samples from healthy donors and cancer patients. The protocol was immunoSEQ multiplex PCR, while the TCRdb copy is restricted to in-frame clones and leaves out a portion. The sample lists about 220,000 clones, about 93% occurring once. The germline V gene encodes CDR1 ENHRY and CDR2 SYGVKD. V shed 2 bases and J shed 0 bases, with 10 bases lying between them. The CDR3 extends over 16 amino acids. Sequencing was carried out using blood. This receptor was taken from a man aged 50 or older in good health. The chain uses TRBV10-3 and TRBJ1-4; D gene ambiguous. CDR3 protein: CAISENDPPTNEKLFF. CDR3 coding DNA: TGTGCCATCAGTGAGAACGATCCGCCAACTAATGAAAAACTGTTTTTT.